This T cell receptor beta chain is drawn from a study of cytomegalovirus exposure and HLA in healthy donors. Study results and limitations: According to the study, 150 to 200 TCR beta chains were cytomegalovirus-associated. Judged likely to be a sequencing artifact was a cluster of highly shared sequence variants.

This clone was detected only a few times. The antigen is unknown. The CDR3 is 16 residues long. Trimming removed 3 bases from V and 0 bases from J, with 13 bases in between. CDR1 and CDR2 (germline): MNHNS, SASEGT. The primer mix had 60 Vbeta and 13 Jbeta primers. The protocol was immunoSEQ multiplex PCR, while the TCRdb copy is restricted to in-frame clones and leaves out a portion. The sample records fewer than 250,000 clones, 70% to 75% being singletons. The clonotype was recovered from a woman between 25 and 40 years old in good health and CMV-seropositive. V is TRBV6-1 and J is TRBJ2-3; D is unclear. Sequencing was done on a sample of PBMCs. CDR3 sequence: CASSEPLDPSTDTQYF. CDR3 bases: TGTGCCAGCAGTGAGCCTCTAGACCCCAGCACAGATACGCAGTATTTT.